The 20 T cell receptor beta chains given below trace back to one sample, sequenced in a study of regulatory T cells in long-lasting Graves disease. Sample time point: newly diagnosed GD, antithyroid drugs for less than 3 months. From PBMCs, RNA was extracted and then used to make the TCR library. Sequencing libraries for TCR beta were prepared with iRepertoire HTBI primers and Arm-PCR of CDR3 regions. TCRdb itself ran the multiplex PCR reads through MiXCR, one entry per CDR3 protein. In the table there are under 800,000 distinct CDR3 sequences, roughly 16% of which are singletons. The same sample was also studied in work on T cells in Graves' hyperthyroidism and ophthalmopathy.

The material sequenced was peripheral blood mononuclear cells (PBMCs), taken at new diagnosis, from a patient treated with antithyroid drugs. The source is a woman in her 30s with Graves disease.

This clonotype was detected a few times. The rearrangement uses TRBV19 and TRBJ2-3, with 8 bases fitting TRBD1. The trim removed 4 bases at V and 3 bases at J, leaving 9 bases unmatched. This CDR3 region has 16 residues. The germline gives CDR1 LNHDA, CDR2 SQIVND (reference sequence). The CDR3 DNA is TGTGCCAGTAGTAATCCCGGGACAGGCGTAACAGATACGCAGTATTTT. Its translation: CASSNPGTGVTDTQYF.

The genes are TRBV19 and TRBJ2-2; D is unclear. The V and J ends lost 0 bases and 9 bases respectively, with 8 bases between them. From germline, CDR1 is LNHDA and CDR2 SQIVND (reference sequence). The CDR3 contains 13 residues. Here the CDR3 reads CASSIEPPRELFF. The CDR3 region has the DNA TGTGCCAGTAGTATAGAGCCGCCCCGGGAGCTGTTTTTT.

V is TRBV9 and J is TRBJ1-3; D unclear. Trimming stripped 3 bases from V and 4 bases from J, with 8 bases between. The CDR3 is made up of 13 amino acids. Germline V gene lookup returns CDR1 SGDLS and CDR2 YYNGEE. CDR3 bases: TGTGCCAGCAGCGGACGGGAGGGAAACACCATATATTTT. Amino acid sequence: CASSGREGNTIYF.

On this clonotype itself: Just one base apart from a much larger clone, this may be a read error. This rearrangement joins TRBV6-2 or TRBV6-3 to TRBJ2-3; TRBD2 aligns across 8 bases. The CDR3 runs 14 residues. Germline CDR1 MNHEY, CDR2 SVGEGT. Trimming cost V 5 bases and J 3 bases; bases outside gene matches: 4. CDR3 loop: CASSTGGRTDTQYF. In DNA, the CDR3 is TGTGCCAGCAGTACTGGCGGGAGGACAGATACGCAGTATTTT.

Ten or more counts support this clonotype. The V call is TRBV6-1, the J call TRBJ1-5, with D tentatively TRBD1 (5 bases). V was shortened by 8 bases and J by 6 bases, with 20 bases between the two germline ends. The CDR3 is made up of 15 amino acids. In germline, CDR1 is MNHNS, CDR2 SASEGT. The CDR3 DNA follows: TGTGCCAGCGGAGAAGGGGCAGCAGGGAGTCAGCCCCAGCATTTT. It yields the protein CASGEGAAGSQPQHF.

The sample holds many counts of this clonotype. This chain joins TRBV27 and TRBJ2-7, with TRBD2 matching 13 bases. The CDR3 loop spans 15 amino acids. The J segment lost 5 bases and the V segment lost 6 bases, leaving 7 bases of the junction unmatched. Per the germline V gene, CDR1 is MNHEY and CDR2 is SMNVEV (reference sequence). The CDR3 DNA follows: TGTGCCAGCAGCCCCGGACTAGCGGGAGTCGACGAGCAGTACTTC. Its protein product is CASSPGLAGVDEQYF.

In this sample, this clonotype turned up a few times. The gene calls are TRBV7-8 and TRBJ2-7; D call uncertain. V was clipped by 3 bases and J by 6 bases, with 9 bases between them. The CDR3 totals 12 residues. The germline CDR1 and CDR2 sequences are SGHVS and FQNEAQ. CDR3 amino acids: CASSFTRVEQYF. In nucleotides, the CDR3 is TGTGCCAGCAGCTTTACAAGGGTCGAGCAGTACTTC.

This clonotype has a count of ten or more. The chain has TRBV12-3 or TRBV12-4 and TRBJ1-5; maybe TRBD1 (6 bases). Trimming left V 5 bases short and J 7 bases short, with 18 bases between. This CDR3 comprises 15 residues. Here the CDR3 DNA reads TGTGCCAGCAGTCCCCAGGACAGCTTCGGACAGCCCCAGCATTTT. Its translation: CASSPQDSFGQPQHF.

This clonotype was seen ten or more times. This chain joins TRBV30 and TRBJ1-2, with D tentatively TRBD1 (6 bases). V was cut by 7 bases and J by 2 bases, with 14 bases left in between. This CDR3 is 13 amino acids long. Germline V gene data show CDR1 as GTSNPN and CDR2 as SVGIG (reference sequence). CDR3 sequence (DNA): TGTGCCTCTAGGACAGATGAGAACTATGGCTACACCTTC. Its translation: CASRTDENYGYTF.

As to this clonotype: A read error is possible here, since a much larger clone lies one base away. V and J are TRBV29-1 and TRBJ1-1; D perhaps matches TRBD1 (6 bases). V shed 4 bases and J shed 1 base, with 10 bases lying between them. Germline CDR1 is SQVTM and CDR2 is ANQGSEA. The CDR3 totals 13 residues. This chain's CDR3 is CSVAGHGNTEAFF. CDR3 DNA: TGCAGCGTTGCGGGACACGGGAACACTGAAGCTTTCTTT.

The rearrangement uses TRBV5-1 and TRBJ2-7; possibly TRBD1 for D (6 bases). The length of the CDR3 is 15 residues. Trimming removed 1 base at V and 0 bases at J, with 11 bases between. The germline V gene encodes CDR1 SGHRS and CDR2 YFSETQ. CDR3 residues: CASSLYWTDSYEQYF. CDR3 nucleotides: TGCGCCAGCAGCTTGTATTGGACAGACTCCTACGAGCAGTACTTC.

This clonotype was seen repeatedly, ten times or more. This rearrangement joins TRBV7-8 to TRBJ2-1; 7 nucleotides match TRBD2. CDR3 length: 14 residues. V lost 2 bases, J lost 4 bases, and 2 bases stayed unmatched. The germline gives CDR1 SGHVS, CDR2 FQNEAQ. CDR3 sequence (DNA): TGTGCCAGCAGCTTACGGACTAGTTACAATGAGCAGTTCTTC. This sequence encodes CASSLRTSYNEQFF.

V gene TRBV18 combines with J gene TRBJ2-3; D perhaps matches TRBD1 (5 bases). In germline, CDR1 is KGHSH, CDR2 LQKENI. The CDR3 spans 15 residues. V lost 1 base and J lost 0, with 8 bases in between. The DNA of the CDR3 is TGTGCCAGCTCACCACGTAGGGGAAGCACAGATACGCAGTATTTT. It is translated as CASSPRRGSTDTQYF.

In the case of this clonotype: Given a much more abundant clone one base away, this may be a read error. V is TRBV2 and J is TRBJ2-4; D is possibly TRBD2 (6 bases). CDR3 size: 15 residues. Germline loops: CDR1 SNHLY, CDR2 FYNNEI. The chain's CDR3 is CASSPGGEAKNIQHF. The CDR3 DNA sequence: TGTGCCAGCTCCCCTGGAGGGGAAGCCAAAAACATTCAGCACTTC.

This rearrangement joins TRBV9 to TRBJ1-5, with no clear D. Per the germline V gene, CDR1 is SGDLS and CDR2 is YYNGEE. There are 13 residues in the CDR3. V gave up 8 bases and J gave up 2 bases, with 11 bases separating them. The CDR3 DNA sequence: TGTGCCAGGGGGATATTGGGCAATCAGCCCCAGCATTTT. It codes for CARGILGNQPQHF.

In this sample, this clonotype turned up many times. V and J are TRBV6-1 and TRBJ1-5; no definite D call. This CDR3 has 14 amino acids. The V and J ends lost 2 bases and 5 bases respectively, with 10 bases between them. Germline CDR1 and CDR2: MNHNS and SASEGT. CDR3 sequence: CASSEMYSDQPQHF. The CDR3 bases are TGTGCCAGCAGTGAAATGTACAGTGATCAGCCCCAGCATTTT.

The V and J genes are TRBV5-1 and TRBJ1-1; 7 nucleotides align to TRBD1. Germline values: CDR1 SGHRS, CDR2 YFSETQ. Trimming took 4 bases from V and 0 from J; bases not matched to a gene: 9. This CDR3 region has 16 residues. CDR3 protein: CASSMGQTRMNTEAFF. The CDR3 region has the DNA TGCGCCAGCAGCATGGGACAGACCCGAATGAACACTGAAGCTTTCTTT.

This chain joins TRBV20-1 and TRBJ2-1; TRBD2 matches at 12 bases. The CDR3 is 17 amino acids. The germline V gene has CDR1 DFQATT and CDR2 SNEGSKA (reference sequence). V lost 0 bases and J lost 6; bases outside the gene matches: 9. Here the CDR3 reads CSARETSGSTVSNEQFF. The CDR3 coding sequence is TGCAGTGCTAGAGAGACTAGCGGGAGTACGGTCAGCAATGAGCAGTTCTTC.

This clonotype was detected ten times or more. The V call is TRBV7-2, the J call TRBJ1-1; perhaps TRBD1 as D (5 bases). CDR3 length: 15 residues. V was clipped by 2 bases and J by 0 bases, with 10 bases between them. Germline assignment: CDR1 SGHTA and CDR2 FQGNSA. The CDR3 loop reads CASSLLGQMNTEAFF. In DNA form, the CDR3 reads TGTGCCAGCAGCTTATTGGGGCAGATGAACACTGAAGCTTTCTTT.

Ten or more counts support this clonotype. The V call is TRBV20-1, the J call TRBJ2-3; TRBD2 agrees at 7 bases. Germline CDR1 and CDR2: DFQATT and SNEGSKA (reference sequence). The ends lost 6 bases at V and 2 bases at J; junction bases unmatched: 8. The CDR3 has 14 residues. The CDR3, as DNA: TGCAGTGCCGGCCGGGACTACCCCACAGATACGCAGTATTTT. It is translated as CSAGRDYPTDTQYF.